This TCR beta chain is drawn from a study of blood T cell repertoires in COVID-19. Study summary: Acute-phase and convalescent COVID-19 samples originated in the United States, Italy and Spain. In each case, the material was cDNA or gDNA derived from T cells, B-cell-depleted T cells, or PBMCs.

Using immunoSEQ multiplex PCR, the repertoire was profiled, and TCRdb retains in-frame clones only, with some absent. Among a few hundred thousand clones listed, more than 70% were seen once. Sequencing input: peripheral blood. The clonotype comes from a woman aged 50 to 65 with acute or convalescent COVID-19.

CDR3 DNA: TGTGCCAGCAGTTACGGCAGCTATGGCTACACCTTC. Its translation: CASSYGSYGYTF. The chain carries TRBV6-6 and TRBJ1-2; D unresolved. From germline, CDR1 is MNHNY and CDR2 SVGAGI (reference sequence). Deletions cut 2 bases from V and 4 bases from J, with 5 bases between. The CDR3 consists of 12 residues.